The sequence of this T cell receptor (beta chain) was determined in a study of response to subunit inactivated influenza vaccine. Turning to this clonotype: Its antigen is still unknown. A much more abundant neighbour one base away suggests this may be a read error.

The study's findings and limits: Researchers suggested that each seasonal influenza vaccination recruits few new T cells.

CDR3 length equals 16 residues. Germline CDR1 and CDR2: SGDLS and YYNGEE. TCRdb re-analysed the RT-PCR reads in MiXCR, keeping a single row per CDR3 protein. The sample lists over 800,000 distinct CDR3 sequences; roughly 20% were seen once. The V gene is TRBV9, the J gene TRBJ2-1, with 11 positions matching TRBD2. This specimen was PBMCs from blood, taken about 5 days after vaccination. The clonotype originates from a man between 45 and 60 years old who received an inactivated influenza vaccine. CDR3 in amino acids: CASSAQLAGAYNEQLF. CDR3 in DNA: TGTGCCAGCAGCGCCCAACTAGCGGGGGCTTACAATGAGCAGCTCTTC.